The source of this T cell receptor beta chain is a study of blood T cell repertoires in COVID-19 (TCRdb year 2020). Looking at the study overall: The collaborator samples originated in the United States, Italy and Spain and spanned the acute and convalescent phases of COVID-19. Where HLA class I and class II types were available, the types were taken from metadata supplied by the sample provider, not from assay-based typing. The repertoires were released in a freely available public database meant as a resource for research on the immune response to SARS-CoV-2. Subjects who had been exposed to COVID-19, were actively infected with it, or had recovered from it provided the deeply sampled blood TCRbeta repertoires that made up the dataset. The prospective study material was composed of cDNA or gDNA derived from T cells, B-cell-depleted T cells, or PBMCs. Samples came from the ongoing ImmuneRACE study (first 160 participants) plus 1,254 subjects from 6 global collaborators. Sample metadata almost always included a de-identified subject ID, COVID-19 status, age in years and sex. What the authors observed across the whole study: How much clinical and demographic metadata was included differed by source and by participant, and the metadata was provided uncurated.

Participants in the prospective study were aged about 18 to 95 years, lived in 20 to 25 United States geographic areas, and enrolled through a virtual design. Cohort assignment in the prospective study relied on participant-reported clinical history from a screening survey and a study questionnaire. In the prospective study, mobile phlebotomists collected whole blood, serum and a nasopharyngeal or oropharyngeal swab from each participant. Participants in the prospective study had the option to provide additional blood draws and questionnaires over an approximately 2-month period. Prospective study blood samples were shipped either frozen or at room temperature before DNA extraction. The CDR3, cysteine through phenylalanine, is 18 amino acids long. Only the CDR3 DNA is retained, 54 bases long and in frame from the first base. Germline trimming: 0 bases from V, 6 bases from J; junction bases outside gene matches: 17. Via the germline V gene, CDR1 is SQVTM and CDR2 ANQGSEA.

TCRbeta CDR3 regions were amplified from genomic DNA by means of the immunoSEQ Assay, a bias-controlled multiplex PCR. The paper's data handling went like this. Nucleated cell counts per sample were estimated from amplification of reference gene primers within the assay. Sequence reads were collapsed and filtered to measure the absolute abundance of every unique TCRbeta CDR3 rearrangement. For each sample, productive Simpson clonality was calculated as the square root of Simpson's diversity index across productive rearrangements. What TCRdb holds here is the immuneACCESS table cut down to in-frame rearrangements. Part of the clones is not present; checked against another copy, under half of the missing clones reflect an unresolved V gene, and the others are unexplained. V, J and clone size reflect that table, while D and trimming were determined from the DNA. In this sample the table shows around 200,000 clones, roughly 87% of which occur a single time. 10% to 13% of the sample belongs to the ten largest clones.

About this clone itself: Which antigen it targets is not known. The input lacks base qualities; no much larger clone sits a single base away.

This TCR was sampled from a young man with acute COVID-19. Sequencing used PBMCs or T cells enriched from blood (not recorded which). The sequence links TRBV29-1 to TRBJ2-4, with 7 bases in between that match TRBD1. This receptor carries the CDR3 CSVEEGVGDSQHLNIQYF. The DNA reads as follows: TGCAGCGTTGAAGAAGGAGTAGGGGACAGCCAACACCTAAACATTCAGTACTTC.